This is a list of T cell receptor beta chains from one sample in a study of monozygotic twins with inflammatory bowel disease. TCRdb re-called the 5' RACE reads and shows each CDR3 protein once, DNA omitted. The specimen's table records about 380,000 distinct CDR3 sequences. The specimen was blood. These receptors came from a human donor with ulcerative colitis or Crohn's disease, or a healthy co-twin of an affected twin (not recorded which). Each CDR3 is given with its conserved first and last residue. The order of the fields is V gene, J gene, CDR3 protein.

V gene: TRBV10-3
J gene: TRBJ2-5
CDR3 protein: CAISDGEETQYF

V gene: TRBV25-1
J gene: TRBJ2-5
CDR3 protein: CASSEYGQETQYF

V gene: TRBV7-2
J gene: TRBJ2-3
CDR3 protein: CASSTYGRDTDTQYF

V gene: TRBV4-3
J gene: TRBJ2-3
CDR3 protein: CASSQVWRQPTDTQYF

V gene: TRBV18
J gene: TRBJ1-4
CDR3 protein: CASSQVTGRATNEKLFF

V gene: TRBV11-1
J gene: TRBJ2-1
CDR3 protein: CASSSGGTGSYNFLLQFF

V gene: TRBV20-1
J gene: TRBJ1-2
CDR3 protein: CSARDYYGTGTGLSYGYTF

V gene: TRBV7-6
J gene: TRBJ2-7
CDR3 protein: CASSPAWGDYEQYF

V gene: TRBV6-1
J gene: TRBJ1-2
CDR3 protein: CASRQRDRAIGGYTF

V gene: TRBV5-4
J gene: TRBJ2-3
CDR3 protein: CASSLGLAGSSGTQYF

V gene: TRBV2
J gene: TRBJ1-2
CDR3 protein: CASSEKQGNYGYTF

V gene: TRBV5-1
J gene: TRBJ1-1
CDR3 protein: CASSRSQRSHMNTEAFF

V gene: TRBV27
J gene: TRBJ2-7
CDR3 protein: CASSLLYSRGAHEQYF

V gene: TRBV5-1
J gene: TRBJ2-7
CDR3 protein: CASRLSTYEQYF

V gene: TRBV12-3/TRBV12-4
J gene: TRBJ1-6
CDR3 protein: CASRFTQSGTGSKANNSPLHF